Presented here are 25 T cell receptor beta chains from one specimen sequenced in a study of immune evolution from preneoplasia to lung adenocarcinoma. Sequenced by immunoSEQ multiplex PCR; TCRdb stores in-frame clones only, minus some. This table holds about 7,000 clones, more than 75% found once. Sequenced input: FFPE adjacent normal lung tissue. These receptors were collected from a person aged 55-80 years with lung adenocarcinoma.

The CDR3 DNA is TGTGCCAGCAGCCAAGGACTTGGAAACACCATATATTTT. Translation: CASSQGLGNTIYF. V is TRBV7-2 and J is TRBJ1-3; D gene uncertain. The V gene lost 5 bases and the J gene lost 3 bases, with 8 bases spanning the gap. Germline CDR1 reads SGHTA; CDR2 reads FQGNSA. The CDR3 consists of 13 residues.

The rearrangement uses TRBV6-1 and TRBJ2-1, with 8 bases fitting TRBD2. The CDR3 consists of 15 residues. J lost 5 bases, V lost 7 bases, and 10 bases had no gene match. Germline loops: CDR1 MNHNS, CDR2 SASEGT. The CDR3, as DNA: TGTGCCAGCAACTACAGAGGACTAGCTAACAATGAGCAGTTCTTC. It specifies CASNYRGLANNEQFF.

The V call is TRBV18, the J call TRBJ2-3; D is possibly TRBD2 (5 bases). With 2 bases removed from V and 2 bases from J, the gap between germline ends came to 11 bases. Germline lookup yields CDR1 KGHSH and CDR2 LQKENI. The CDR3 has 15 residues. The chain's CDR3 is CASSPGLASTDTQYF. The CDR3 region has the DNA TGTGCCAGCTCACCAGGGCTAGCTTCCACAGATACGCAGTATTTT.

The CDR3 spells CASSRTRGGARYNEQFF. The CDR3 bases are TGCGCCAGCAGCCGGACTAGAGGAGGAGCTCGATACAATGAGCAGTTCTTC. V gene TRBV4-3 combines with J gene TRBJ2-1; 7 nucleotides align to TRBD2. The CDR3 loop spans 17 amino acids. Per germline, CDR1 LGHNA and CDR2 YSLEER. V shed 4 bases and J 4 bases; nucleotides not matched to a gene: 13.

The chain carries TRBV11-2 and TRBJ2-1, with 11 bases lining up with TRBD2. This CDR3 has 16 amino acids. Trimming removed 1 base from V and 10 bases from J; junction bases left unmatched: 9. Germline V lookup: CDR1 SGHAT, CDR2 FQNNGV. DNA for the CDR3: TGTGCCAGCAGCTTAGCTCCCGGGACTAGCGGAGGAGAGCAGTTCTTC. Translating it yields CASSLAPGTSGGEQFF.

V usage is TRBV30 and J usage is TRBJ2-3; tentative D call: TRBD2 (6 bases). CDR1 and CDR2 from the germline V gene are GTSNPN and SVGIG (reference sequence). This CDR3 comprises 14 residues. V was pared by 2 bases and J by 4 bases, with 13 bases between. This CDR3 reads CAWSMSPGADTQYF. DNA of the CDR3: TGTGCCTGGAGTATGAGCCCGGGGGCAGATACGCAGTATTTT.

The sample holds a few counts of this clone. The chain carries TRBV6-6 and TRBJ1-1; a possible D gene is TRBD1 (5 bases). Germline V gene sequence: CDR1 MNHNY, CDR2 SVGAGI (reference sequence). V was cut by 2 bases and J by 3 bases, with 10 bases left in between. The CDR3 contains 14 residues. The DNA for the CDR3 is TGTGCCAGCAGTTACGGCCAGACAGACACTGAAGCTTTCTTT. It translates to CASSYGQTDTEAFF.

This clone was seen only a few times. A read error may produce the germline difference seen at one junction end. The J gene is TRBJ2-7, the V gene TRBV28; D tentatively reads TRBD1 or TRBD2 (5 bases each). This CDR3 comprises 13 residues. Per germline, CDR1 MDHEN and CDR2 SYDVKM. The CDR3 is CASSLSQSRGGNF. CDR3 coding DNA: TGTGCCAGCAGTTTATCCCAGTCCCGGGGCGGTAACTTC.

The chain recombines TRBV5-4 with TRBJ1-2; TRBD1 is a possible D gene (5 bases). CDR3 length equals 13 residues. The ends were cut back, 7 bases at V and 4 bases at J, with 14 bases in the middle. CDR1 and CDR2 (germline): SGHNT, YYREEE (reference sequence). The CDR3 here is CASGRGGTYGYTF. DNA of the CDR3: TGTGCCAGCGGCCGCGGGGGGACCTATGGCTACACCTTC. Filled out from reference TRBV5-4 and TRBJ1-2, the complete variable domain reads ETGVTQSPTHLIKTRGQQVTLRCSSQSGHNTVSWYQQALGQGPQFIFQYYREEENGRGNFPPRFSGLQFPNYSSELNVNALELDDSALYLCASGRGGTYGYTFGSGTRLTVV.

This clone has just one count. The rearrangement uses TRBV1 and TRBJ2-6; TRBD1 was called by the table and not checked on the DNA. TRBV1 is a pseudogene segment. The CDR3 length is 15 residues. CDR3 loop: CTSRRYKSRANVLTF. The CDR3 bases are TGCACCAGCAGACGATACAAAAGTCGGGCCAACGTCCTGACTTTC.

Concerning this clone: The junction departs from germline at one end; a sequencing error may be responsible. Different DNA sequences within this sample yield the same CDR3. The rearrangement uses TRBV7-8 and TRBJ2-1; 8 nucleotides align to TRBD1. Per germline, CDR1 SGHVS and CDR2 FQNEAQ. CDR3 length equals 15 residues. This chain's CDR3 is CASSLETGAYNEQFF. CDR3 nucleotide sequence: TGTGCCAGCAGCTTAGAGACAGGGGCCTACAATGAGCAATTCTTC.

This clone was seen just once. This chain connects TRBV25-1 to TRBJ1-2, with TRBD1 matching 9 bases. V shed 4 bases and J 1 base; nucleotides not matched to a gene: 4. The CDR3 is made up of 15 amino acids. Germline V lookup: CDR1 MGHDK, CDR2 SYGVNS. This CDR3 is CASSATGQGNYGYTF. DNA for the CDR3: TGTGCCAGCAGTGCCACGGGACAGGGTAACTATGGCTACACCTTC.

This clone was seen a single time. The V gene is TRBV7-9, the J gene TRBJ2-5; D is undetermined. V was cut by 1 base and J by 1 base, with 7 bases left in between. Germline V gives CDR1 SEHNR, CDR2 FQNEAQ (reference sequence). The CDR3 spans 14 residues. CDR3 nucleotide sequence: TGTGCCAGCAGCTTAGTCACAGCCCAAGAGACCCAGTACTTC. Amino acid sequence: CASSLVTAQETQYF.

The CDR3 sequence: CAWMKASSYNEQFF. In DNA, the CDR3 is TGTGCCTGGATGAAGGCCTCCTCCTACAATGAGCAGTTCTTC. The gene calls are TRBV30 and TRBJ2-1; D is undetermined. Germline CDR1 and CDR2: GTSNPN and SVGIG (reference sequence). The length of the CDR3 is 14 residues. V was pared by 4 bases and J by 0 bases, with 10 bases between.

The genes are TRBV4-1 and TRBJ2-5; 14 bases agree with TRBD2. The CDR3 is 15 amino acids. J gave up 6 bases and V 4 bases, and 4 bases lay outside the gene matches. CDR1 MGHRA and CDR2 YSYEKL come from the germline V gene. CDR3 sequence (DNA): TGCGCCAGCAGCCCGGGACTAGCGGGAGAGAAGACCCAGTACTTC. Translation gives CASSPGLAGEKTQYF.

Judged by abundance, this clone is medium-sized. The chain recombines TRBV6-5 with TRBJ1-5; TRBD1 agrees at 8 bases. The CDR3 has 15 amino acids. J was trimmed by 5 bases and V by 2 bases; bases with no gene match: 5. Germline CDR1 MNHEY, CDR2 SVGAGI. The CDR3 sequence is CASSYTRGHDQPQHF. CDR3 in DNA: TGTGCCAGCAGTTACACCAGGGGGCACGATCAGCCCCAGCATTTT.

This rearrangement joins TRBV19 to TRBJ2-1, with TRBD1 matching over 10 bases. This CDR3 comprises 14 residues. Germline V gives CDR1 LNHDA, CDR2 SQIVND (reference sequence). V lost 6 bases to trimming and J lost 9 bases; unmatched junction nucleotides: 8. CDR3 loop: CASSGQGVLVEQFF. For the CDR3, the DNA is TGTGCCAGTAGCGGACAGGGGGTTTTGGTTGAGCAGTTCTTC.

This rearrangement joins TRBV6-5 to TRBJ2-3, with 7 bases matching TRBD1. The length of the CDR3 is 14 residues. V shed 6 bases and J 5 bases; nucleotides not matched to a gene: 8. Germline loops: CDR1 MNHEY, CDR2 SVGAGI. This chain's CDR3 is CASRARDRGDTQYF. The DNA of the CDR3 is TGTGCCAGCAGAGCCCGGGACAGAGGAGATACGCAGTATTTT.

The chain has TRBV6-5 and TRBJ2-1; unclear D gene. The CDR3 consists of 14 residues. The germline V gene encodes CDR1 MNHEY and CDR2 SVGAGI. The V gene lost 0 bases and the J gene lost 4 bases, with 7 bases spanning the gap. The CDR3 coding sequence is TGTGCCAGCAGTTACTCTACGGAATACAATGAGCAGTTCTTC. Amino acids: CASSYSTEYNEQFF.

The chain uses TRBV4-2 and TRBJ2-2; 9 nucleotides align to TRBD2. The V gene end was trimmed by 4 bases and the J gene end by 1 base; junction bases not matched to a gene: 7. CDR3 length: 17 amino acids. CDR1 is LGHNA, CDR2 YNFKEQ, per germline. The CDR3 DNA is TGTGCCAGCAGCCCTACTCTAGCGGGGTTGAACACCGGGGAGCTGTTTTTT. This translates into CASSPTLAGLNTGELFF.

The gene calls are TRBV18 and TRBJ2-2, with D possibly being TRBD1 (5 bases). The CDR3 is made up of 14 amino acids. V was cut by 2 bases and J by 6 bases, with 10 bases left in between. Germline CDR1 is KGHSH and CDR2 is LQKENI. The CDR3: CASSPGANSGELFF. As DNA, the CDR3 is TGTGCCAGCTCACCAGGGGCTAATTCCGGGGAGCTGTTTTTT.

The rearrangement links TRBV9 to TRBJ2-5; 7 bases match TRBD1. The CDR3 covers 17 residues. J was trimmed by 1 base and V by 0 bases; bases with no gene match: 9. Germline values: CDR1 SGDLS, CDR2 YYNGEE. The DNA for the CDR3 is TGTGCCAGCAGCGTAGCTTCGACCGGGACAGCCCAAGAGACCCAGTACTTC. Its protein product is CASSVASTGTAQETQYF.

In nucleotides, the CDR3 is TGCGCCAGCAGCCAAGATGGGGAGGGGGTGGTCTATGGCTACACCTTC. The encoded protein is CASSQDGEGVVYGYTF. This rearrangement joins TRBV4-1 to TRBJ1-2, with D possibly being TRBD1 (6 bases). V dropped 0 bases and J dropped 4 bases, with 15 bases sitting between them. The CDR3 contains 16 residues. The germline V gene encodes CDR1 MGHRA and CDR2 YSYEKL.

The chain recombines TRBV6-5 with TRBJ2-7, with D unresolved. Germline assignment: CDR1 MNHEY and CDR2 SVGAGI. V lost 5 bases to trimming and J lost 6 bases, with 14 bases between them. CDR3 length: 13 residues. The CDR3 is CASSRSEFGEQYF. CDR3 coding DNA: TGTGCCAGCAGTCGCTCCGAATTTGGCGAGCAGTACTTC.

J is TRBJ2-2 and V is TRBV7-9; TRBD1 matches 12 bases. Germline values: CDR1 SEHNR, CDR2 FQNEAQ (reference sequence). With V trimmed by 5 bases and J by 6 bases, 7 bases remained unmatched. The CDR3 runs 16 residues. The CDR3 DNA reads TGTGCCAGCAGCGGAGCGGGACAGGGGGCTGCCGGGGAGCTGTTTTTT. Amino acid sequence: CASSGAGQGAAGELFF.